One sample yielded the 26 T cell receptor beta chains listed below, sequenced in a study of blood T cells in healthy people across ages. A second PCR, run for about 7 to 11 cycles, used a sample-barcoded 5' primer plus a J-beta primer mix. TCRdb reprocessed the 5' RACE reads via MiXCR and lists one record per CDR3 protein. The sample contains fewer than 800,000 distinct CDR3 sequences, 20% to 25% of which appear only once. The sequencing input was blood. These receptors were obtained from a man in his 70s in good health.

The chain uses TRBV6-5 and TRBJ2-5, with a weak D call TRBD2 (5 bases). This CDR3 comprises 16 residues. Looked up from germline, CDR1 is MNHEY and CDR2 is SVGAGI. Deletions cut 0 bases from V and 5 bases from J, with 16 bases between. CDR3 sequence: CASSYSRTQHYETQYF. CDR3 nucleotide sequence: TGTGCCAGCAGTTACTCCCGGACTCAGCACTATGAGACCCAGTACTTC.

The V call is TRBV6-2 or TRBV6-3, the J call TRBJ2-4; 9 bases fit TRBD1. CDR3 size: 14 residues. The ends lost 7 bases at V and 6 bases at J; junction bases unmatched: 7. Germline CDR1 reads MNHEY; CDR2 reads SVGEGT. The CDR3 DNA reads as TGTGCCAGCAAGATATGGGACAGGGCAAACATTCAGTACTTC. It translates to CASKIWDRANIQYF.

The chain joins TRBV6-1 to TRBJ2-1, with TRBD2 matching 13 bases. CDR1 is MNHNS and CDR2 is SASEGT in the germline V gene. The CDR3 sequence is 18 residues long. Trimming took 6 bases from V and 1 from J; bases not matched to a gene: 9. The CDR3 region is CASSRTSGRAISYNEQFF. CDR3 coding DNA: TGTGCCAGCAGCCGCACTAGCGGGAGGGCCATTTCCTACAATGAGCAGTTCTTC.

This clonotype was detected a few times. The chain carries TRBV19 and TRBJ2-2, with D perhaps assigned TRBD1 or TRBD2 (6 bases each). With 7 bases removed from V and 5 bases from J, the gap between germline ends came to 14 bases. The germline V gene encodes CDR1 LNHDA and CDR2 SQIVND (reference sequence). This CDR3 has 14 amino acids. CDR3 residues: CASTLGAGTGELFF. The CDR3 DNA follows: TGTGCCAGTACCCTGGGGGCGGGGACCGGGGAGCTGTTTTTT.

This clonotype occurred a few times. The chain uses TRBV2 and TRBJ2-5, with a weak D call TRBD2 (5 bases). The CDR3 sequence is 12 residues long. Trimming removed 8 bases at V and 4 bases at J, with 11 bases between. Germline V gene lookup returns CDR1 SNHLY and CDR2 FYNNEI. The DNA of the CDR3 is TGTGCCAGCGGGAGTGAGGGAGAGACCCAGTACTTC. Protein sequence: CASGSEGETQYF.

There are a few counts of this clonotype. The CDR3 DNA sequence: TGTGCCAGCAGCCAGAATTCCGGGACAGCAGAAAAACTGTTTTTT. Translating it yields CASSQNSGTAEKLFF. The chain links TRBV3-1 to TRBJ1-4, with 7 positions matching TRBD1. Germline V gene data show CDR1 as LGHDT and CDR2 as YNNKEL (reference sequence). V gave up 3 bases and J gave up 8 bases; unmatched junction bases: 9. The CDR3 spans 15 residues.

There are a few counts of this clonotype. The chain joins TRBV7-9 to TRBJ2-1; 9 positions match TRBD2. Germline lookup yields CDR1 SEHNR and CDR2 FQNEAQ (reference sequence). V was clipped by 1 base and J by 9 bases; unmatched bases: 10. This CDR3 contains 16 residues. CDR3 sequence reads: CASSLGVAGVGSEQFF. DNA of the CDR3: TGTGCCAGCAGCTTAGGAGTAGCGGGAGTGGGAAGTGAGCAGTTCTTC.

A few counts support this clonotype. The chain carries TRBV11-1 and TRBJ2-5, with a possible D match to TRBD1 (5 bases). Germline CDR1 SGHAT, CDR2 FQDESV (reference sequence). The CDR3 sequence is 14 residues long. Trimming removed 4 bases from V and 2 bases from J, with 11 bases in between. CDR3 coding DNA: TGTGCCAGCAGCTCCAAGACAGATCAAGAGACCCAGTACTTC. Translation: CASSSKTDQETQYF. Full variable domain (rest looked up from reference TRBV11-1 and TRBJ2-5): EAEVAQSPRYKITEKSQAVAFWCDPISGHATLYWYRQILGQGPELLVQFQDESVVDDSQLPKDRFSAERLKGVDSTLKIQPAELGDSAMYLCASSSKTDQETQYFGPGTRLLVL.

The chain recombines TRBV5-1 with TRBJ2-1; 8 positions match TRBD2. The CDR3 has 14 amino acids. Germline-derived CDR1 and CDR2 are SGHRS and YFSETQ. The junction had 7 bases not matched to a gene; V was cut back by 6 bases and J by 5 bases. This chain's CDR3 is CASIKRERDNEQFF. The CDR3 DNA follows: TGCGCCAGCATCAAGCGGGAGCGGGACAATGAGCAGTTCTTC.

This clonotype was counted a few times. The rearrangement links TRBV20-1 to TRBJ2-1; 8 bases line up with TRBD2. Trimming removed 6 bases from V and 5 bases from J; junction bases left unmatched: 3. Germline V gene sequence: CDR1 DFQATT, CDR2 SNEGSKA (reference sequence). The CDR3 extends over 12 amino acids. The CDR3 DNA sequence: TGCAGTGCCGGGACTAGAAACAATGAGCAGTTCTTC. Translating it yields CSAGTRNNEQFF.

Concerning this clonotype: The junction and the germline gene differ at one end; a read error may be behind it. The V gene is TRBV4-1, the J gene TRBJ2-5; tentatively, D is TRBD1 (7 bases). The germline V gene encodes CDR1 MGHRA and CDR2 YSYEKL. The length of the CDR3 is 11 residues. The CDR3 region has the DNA TGCGCCAGCAGCCAGGGCAGGGGGGAGTTCTTC. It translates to CASSQGRGEFF.

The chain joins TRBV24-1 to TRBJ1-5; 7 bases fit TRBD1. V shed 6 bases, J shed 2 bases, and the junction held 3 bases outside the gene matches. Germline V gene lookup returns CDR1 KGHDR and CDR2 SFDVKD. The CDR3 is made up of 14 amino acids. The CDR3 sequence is CATSHTGGNQPQHF. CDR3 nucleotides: TGTGCCACCAGTCACACAGGGGGCAATCAGCCCCAGCATTTT.

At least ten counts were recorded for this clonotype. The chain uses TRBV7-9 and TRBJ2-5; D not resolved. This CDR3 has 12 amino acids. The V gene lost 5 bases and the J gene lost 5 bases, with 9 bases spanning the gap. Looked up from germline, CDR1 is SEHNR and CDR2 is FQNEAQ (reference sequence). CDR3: CASSASTETQYF. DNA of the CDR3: TGTGCCAGCAGCGCCAGTACCGAGACCCAGTACTTC. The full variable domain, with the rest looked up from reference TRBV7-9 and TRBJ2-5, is DTGVSQNPRHKITKRGQNVTFRCDPISEHNRLYWYRQTLGQGPEFLTYFQNEAQLEKSRLLSDRFSAERPKGSFSTLEIQRTEQGDSAMYLCASSASTETQYFGPGTRLLVL.

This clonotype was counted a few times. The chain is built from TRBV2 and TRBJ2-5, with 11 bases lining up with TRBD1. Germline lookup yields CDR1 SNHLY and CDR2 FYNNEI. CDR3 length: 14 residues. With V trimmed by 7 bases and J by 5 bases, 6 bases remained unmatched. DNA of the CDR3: TGTGCCAGCACCCTGGACAGGGGGCTGGAGACCCAGTACTTC. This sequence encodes CASTLDRGLETQYF.

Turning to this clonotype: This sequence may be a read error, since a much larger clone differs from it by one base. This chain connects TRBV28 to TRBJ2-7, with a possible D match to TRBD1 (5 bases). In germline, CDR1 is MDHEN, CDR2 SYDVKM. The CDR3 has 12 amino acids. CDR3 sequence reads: CVSRIQGYEQYF. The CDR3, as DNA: TGTGTCAGCAGGATTCAGGGCTACGAGCAGTACTTC.

CDR3 in amino acids: CASSLAADRGEETQYF. The CDR3 nucleotides are TGTGCCAGCAGCTTGGCTGCGGACAGGGGAGAAGAGACCCAGTACTTC. The chain employs TRBV5-5 and TRBJ2-5; 9 bases are a match to TRBD1. Germline V CDR1 and CDR2: SGHKS, YYEKEE (reference sequence). The J segment lost 3 bases and the V segment lost 0 bases, leaving 6 bases of the junction unmatched. CDR3 length: 16 residues.

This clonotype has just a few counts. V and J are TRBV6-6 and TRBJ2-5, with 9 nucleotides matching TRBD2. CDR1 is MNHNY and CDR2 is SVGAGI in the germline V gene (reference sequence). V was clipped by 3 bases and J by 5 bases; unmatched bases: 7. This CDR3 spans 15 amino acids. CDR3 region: CASSYLTSGEETQYF. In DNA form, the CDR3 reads TGTGCCAGCAGTTATTTGACTAGCGGTGAGGAGACCCAGTACTTC.

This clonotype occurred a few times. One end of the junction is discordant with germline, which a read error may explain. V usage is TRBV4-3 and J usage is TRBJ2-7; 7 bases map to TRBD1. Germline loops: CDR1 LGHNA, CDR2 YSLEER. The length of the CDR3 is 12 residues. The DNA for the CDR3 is TGCGCCAGCAGCCAAGGAGGGGGCGCCTTCCACTTC. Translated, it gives CASSQGGGAFHF.

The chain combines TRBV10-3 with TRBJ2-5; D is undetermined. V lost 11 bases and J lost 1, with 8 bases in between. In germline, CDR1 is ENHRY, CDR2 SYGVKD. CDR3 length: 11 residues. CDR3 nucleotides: TGTGCCCCGGGTGGCCAAGAGACCCAGTACTTC. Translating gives CAPGGQETQYF.

The CDR3 region has the DNA TGTGCCACAGGACTAGCGGGAGGGGTTTACGAGCAGTACTTC. Its protein product is CATGLAGGVYEQYF. The chain has TRBV28 and TRBJ2-7, with TRBD2 matching 15 bases. J lost 4 bases, V lost 10 bases, and 5 bases had no gene match. CDR3 length: 14 amino acids. CDR1 and CDR2 from the germline V gene are MDHEN and SYDVKM. Full variable domain (outside the CDR3, taken from reference TRBV28 and TRBJ2-7): DVKVTQSSRYLVKRTGEKVFLECVQDMDHENMFWYRQDPGLGLRLIYFSYDVKMKEKGDIPEGYSVSREKKERFSLILESASTNQTSMYLCATGLAGGVYEQYFGPGTRLTVT.

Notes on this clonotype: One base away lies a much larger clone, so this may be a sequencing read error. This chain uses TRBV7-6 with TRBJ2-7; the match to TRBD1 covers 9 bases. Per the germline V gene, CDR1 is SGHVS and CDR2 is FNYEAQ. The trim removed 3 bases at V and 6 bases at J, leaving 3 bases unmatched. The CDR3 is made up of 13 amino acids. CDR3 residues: CASSFGTGPEQYF. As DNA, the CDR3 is TGTGCCAGCAGCTTCGGGACAGGGCCCGAGCAGTACTTC.

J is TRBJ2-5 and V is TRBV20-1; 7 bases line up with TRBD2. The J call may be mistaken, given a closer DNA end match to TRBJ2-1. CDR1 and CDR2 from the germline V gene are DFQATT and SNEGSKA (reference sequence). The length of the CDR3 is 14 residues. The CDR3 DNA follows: TGCAGTGCTAGAGAGGCTAGCGGTAAGGATGAGCAGTTCTTC. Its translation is CSAREASGKDEQFF.

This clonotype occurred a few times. CDR3 loop: CSARDRDDTEAFF. The CDR3 DNA reads as TGCAGTGCTAGGGACCGGGACGACACTGAAGCTTTCTTT. The chain carries TRBV20-1 and TRBJ1-1; TRBD1 might be the D (5 bases). Germline loops: CDR1 DFQATT, CDR2 SNEGSKA (reference sequence). This CDR3 region has 13 residues. V lost 3 bases, J lost 3 bases, and 11 bases lay in between.

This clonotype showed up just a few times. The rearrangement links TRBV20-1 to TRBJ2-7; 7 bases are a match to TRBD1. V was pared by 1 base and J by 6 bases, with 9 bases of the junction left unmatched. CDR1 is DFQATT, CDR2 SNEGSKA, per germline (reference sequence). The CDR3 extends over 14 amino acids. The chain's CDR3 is CSARVEDRLGEQYF. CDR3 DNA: TGCAGTGCTAGAGTGGAGGACAGGCTTGGCGAGCAGTACTTC.

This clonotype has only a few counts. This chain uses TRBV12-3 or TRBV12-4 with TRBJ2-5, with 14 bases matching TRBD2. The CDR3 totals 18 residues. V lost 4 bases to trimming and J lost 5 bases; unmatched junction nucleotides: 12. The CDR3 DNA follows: TGTGCCAGCAGTTATATGACTAGCGGGAGGGCCTTGGGTGAGACCCAGTACTTC. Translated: CASSYMTSGRALGETQYF.

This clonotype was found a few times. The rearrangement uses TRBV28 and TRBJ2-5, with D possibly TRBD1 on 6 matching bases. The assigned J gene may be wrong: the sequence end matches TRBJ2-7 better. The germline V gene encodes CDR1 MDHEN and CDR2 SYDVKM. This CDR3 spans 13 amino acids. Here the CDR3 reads CASSRQANPEQYF. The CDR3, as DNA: TGTGCCAGCAGCAGACAGGCGAATCCCGAGCAGTACTTC.